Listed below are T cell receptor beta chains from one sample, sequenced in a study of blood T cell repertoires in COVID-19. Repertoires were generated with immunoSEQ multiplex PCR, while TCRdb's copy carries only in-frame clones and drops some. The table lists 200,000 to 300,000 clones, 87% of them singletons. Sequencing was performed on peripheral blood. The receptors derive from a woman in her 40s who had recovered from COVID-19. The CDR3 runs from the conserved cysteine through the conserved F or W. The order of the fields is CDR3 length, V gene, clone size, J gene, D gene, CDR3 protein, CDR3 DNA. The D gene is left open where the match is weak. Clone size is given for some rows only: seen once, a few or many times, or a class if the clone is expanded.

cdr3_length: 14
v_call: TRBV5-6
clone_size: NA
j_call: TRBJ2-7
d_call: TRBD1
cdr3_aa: CASSDGQGWYEQYF
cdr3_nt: TGTGCCAGCAGCGACGGACAGGGTTGGTACGAGCAGTACTTC

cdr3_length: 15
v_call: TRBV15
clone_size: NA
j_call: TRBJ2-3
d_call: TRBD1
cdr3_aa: CATSSMTGITDTQYF
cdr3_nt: TGTGCCACCAGCAGCATGACAGGGATCACAGATACGCAGTATTTT

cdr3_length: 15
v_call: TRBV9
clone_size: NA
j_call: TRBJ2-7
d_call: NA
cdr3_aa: CASSVARDTPLEQYF
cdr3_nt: TGTGCCAGCAGCGTAGCTCGGGACACCCCCCTAGAGCAGTACTTC

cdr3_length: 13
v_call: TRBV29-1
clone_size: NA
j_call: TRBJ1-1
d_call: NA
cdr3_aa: CSSDVQGGTEAFF
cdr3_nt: TGCAGCTCTGACGTGCAGGGAGGAACTGAAGCTTTCTTT

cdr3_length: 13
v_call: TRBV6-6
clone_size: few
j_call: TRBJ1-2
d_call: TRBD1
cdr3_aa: CASRPGGSGGYTF
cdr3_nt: TGTGCCAGCAGACCAGGGGGCTCGGGAGGCTACACCTTC

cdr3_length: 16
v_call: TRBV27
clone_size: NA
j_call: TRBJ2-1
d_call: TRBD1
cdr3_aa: CASSSLPGQLYNEQFF
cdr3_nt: TGTGCCAGCAGTTCATTACCGGGACAGCTCTACAATGAGCAGTTCTTC

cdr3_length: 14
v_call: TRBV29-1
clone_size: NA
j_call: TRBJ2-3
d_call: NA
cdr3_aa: CSVSRAGDTDTQYF
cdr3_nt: TGCAGCGTGAGCCGGGCAGGGGACACAGATACGCAGTATTTT

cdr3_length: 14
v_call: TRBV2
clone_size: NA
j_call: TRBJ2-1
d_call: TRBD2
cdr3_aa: CASLSGGAGNEQFF
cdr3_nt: TGTGCCAGCCTTAGCGGGGGGGCGGGCAATGAGCAGTTCTTC

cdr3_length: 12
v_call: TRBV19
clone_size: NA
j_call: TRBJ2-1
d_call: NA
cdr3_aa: CASSISDSTLFF
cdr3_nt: TGTGCCAGTAGTATCTCAGACTCCACGTTGTTCTTC

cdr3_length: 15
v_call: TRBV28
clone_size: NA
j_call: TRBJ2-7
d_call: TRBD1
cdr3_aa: CASSLGQGWPYEQYF
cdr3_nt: TGTGCCAGCAGTCTAGGACAGGGGTGGCCCTACGAGCAGTACTTC

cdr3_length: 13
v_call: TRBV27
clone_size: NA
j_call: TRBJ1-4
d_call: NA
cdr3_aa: CASSLTTGRKLFF
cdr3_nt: TGTGCCAGCAGCCTAACTACAGGGAGAAAACTGTTTTTT

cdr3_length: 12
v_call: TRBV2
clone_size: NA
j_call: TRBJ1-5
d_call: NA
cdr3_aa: CASSRTDQPQHF
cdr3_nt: TGTGCCAGCAGCAGGACAGATCAGCCCCAGCATTTT

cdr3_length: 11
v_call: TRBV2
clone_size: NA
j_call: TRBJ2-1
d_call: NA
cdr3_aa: CASRGYNEQFF
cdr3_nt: TGTGCCAGTAGGGGGTACAATGAGCAGTTCTTC

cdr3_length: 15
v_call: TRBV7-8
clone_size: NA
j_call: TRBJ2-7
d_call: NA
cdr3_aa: CASSFGHRQSYEQYF
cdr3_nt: TGTGCCAGCAGCTTCGGACACCGACAGTCCTACGAGCAGTACTTC

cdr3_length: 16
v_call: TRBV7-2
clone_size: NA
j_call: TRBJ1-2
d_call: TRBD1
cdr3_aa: CASSIKTGAINYGYTF
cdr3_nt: TGTGCCAGCAGTATTAAGACAGGGGCGATCAACTATGGCTACACCTTC

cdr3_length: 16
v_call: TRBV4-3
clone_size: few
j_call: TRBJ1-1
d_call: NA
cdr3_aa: CASSQGWAAGRAEAFF
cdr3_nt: TGCGCCAGCAGCCAAGGGTGGGCAGCGGGTCGCGCTGAAGCTTTCTTT

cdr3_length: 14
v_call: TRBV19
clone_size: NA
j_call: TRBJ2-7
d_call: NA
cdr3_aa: CATSWQSPSYEQYF
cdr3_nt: TGTGCCACCTCGTGGCAGTCTCCCTCCTACGAGCAGTACTTC

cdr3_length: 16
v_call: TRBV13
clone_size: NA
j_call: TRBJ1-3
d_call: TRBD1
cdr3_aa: CASSFRTGGSGNTIYF
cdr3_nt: TGTGCCAGCAGCTTCCGGACAGGCGGGTCTGGAAACACCATATATTTT

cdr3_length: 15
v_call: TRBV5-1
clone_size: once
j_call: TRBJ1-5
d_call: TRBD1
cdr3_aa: CASSLNGQGIQPQHF
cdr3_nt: TGCGCCAGCAGCTTGAACGGACAGGGAATTCAGCCCCAGCATTTT

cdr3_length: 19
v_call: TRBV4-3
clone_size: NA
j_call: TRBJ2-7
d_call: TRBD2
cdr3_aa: CASSLKPTTTSGDSYEQYF
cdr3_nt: TGCGCCAGCAGCCTCAAGCCTACTACGACTAGCGGGGATTCCTACGAGCAGTACTTC

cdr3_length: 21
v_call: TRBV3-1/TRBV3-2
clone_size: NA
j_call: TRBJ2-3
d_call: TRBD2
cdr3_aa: CASSQDQTPWSSGISTDTQYF
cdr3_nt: TGTGCCAGCAGCCAAGATCAGACACCCTGGAGTAGCGGGATTAGCACAGATACGCAGTATTTT

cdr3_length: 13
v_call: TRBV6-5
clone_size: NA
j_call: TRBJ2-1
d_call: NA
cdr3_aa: CASSEGAAYEQFF
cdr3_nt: TGTGCCAGCAGCGAGGGAGCGGCCTATGAGCAGTTCTTC

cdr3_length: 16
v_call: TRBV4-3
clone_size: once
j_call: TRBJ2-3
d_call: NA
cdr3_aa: CASSQDPRGATDTQYF
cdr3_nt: TGCGCCAGCAGCCAAGACCCCCGGGGGGCCACAGATACGCAGTATTTT

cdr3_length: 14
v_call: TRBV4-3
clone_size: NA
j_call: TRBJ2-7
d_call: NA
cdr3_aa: CASSPGQHSYEQYF
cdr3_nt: TGCGCCAGCAGCCCGGGACAACACTCCTACGAGCAGTACTTC

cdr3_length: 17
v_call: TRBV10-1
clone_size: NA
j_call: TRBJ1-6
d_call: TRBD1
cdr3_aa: CASSTTGGASVGSPLHF
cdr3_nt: TGCGCCAGCAGTACCACAGGGGGCGCATCGGTAGGGTCACCCCTCCACTTT

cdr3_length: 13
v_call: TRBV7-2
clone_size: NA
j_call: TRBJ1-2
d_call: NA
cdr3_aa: CASSFRGNYGYTF
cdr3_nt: TGTGCCAGCAGCTTTCGGGGGAACTATGGCTACACCTTC

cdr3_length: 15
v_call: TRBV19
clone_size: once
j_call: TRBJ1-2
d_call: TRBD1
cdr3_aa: CASSITPRQGDGYTF
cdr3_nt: TGTGCCAGTAGTATTACCCCAAGACAGGGCGATGGCTACACCTTC

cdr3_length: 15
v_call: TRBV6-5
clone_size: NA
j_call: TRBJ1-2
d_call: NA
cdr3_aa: CASSYSKAGYYGYTF
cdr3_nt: TGTGCCAGCAGTTACTCGAAGGCAGGATACTATGGCTACACCTTC

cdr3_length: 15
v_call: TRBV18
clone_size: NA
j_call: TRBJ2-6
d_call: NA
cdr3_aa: CASSPLDSGANVLTF
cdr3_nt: TGTGCCAGCTCACCATTAGATTCTGGGGCCAACGTCCTGACTTTC

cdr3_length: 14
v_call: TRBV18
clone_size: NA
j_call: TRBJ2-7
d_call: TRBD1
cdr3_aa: CASSPQGAVYEQYF
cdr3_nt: TGTGCCAGCTCACCCCAGGGGGCGGTCTACGAGCAGTACTTC

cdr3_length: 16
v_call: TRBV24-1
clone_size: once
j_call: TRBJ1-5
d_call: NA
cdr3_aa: CATSFDRIPTRQPQHF
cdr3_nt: TGTGCCACCAGTTTCGACAGGATCCCCACACGGCAGCCCCAGCATTTT

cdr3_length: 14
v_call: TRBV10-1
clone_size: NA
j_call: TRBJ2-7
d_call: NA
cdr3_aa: CASSDRDSVKALYF
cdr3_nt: TGCGCCAGCAGTGACCGGGACTCCGTAAAGGCTTTGTACTTC

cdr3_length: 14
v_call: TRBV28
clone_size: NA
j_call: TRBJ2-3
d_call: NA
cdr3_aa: CASSTGGVTDTQYF
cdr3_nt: TGTGCCAGCAGTACGGGGGGCGTGACAGATACGCAGTATTTT

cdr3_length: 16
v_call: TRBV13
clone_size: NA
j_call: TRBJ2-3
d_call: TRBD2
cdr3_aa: CASSGGLAGVTDTQYF
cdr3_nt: TGTGCCAGCAGCGGAGGACTAGCGGGGGTCACAGATACGCAGTATTTT

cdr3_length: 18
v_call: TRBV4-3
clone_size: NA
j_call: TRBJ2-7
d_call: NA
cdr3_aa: CASSQDSRGTGGIYEQYF
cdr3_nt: TGCGCCAGCAGCCAAGATTCGCGGGGGACAGGAGGTATCTACGAGCAGTACTTC

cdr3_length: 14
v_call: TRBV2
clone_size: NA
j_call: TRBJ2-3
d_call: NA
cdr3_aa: CASSEHTSTDTQYF
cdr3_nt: TGTGCCAGCAGTGAACATACTAGCACAGATACGCAGTATTTT

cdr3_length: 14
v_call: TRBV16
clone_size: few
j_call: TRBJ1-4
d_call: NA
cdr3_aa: CASSQNGGLEKLFF
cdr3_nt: TGTGCCAGCAGCCAAAATGGGGGACTAGAAAAACTGTTTTTT

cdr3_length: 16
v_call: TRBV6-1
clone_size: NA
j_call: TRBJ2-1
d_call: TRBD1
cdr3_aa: CASSEAGDRVYNEQFF
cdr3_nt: TGTGCCAGCAGTGAAGCCGGGGACAGGGTCTACAATGAGCAGTTCTTC

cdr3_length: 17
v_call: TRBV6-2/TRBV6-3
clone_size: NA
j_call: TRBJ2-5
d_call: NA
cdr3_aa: CASRYPPDRYYWETQYF
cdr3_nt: TGTGCCAGCAGGTACCCTCCGGATCGGTACTATTGGGAGACCCAGTACTTC

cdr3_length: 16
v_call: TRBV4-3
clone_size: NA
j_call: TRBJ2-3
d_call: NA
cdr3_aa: CASSQDGRAGTDTQYF
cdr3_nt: TGCGCCAGCAGCCAAGATGGCAGGGCGGGCACAGATACGCAGTATTTT

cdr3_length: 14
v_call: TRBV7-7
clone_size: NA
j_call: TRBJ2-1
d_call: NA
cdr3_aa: CASSLAPTGNEQFF
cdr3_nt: TGTGCTAGCAGCTTAGCGCCAACGGGTAATGAGCAGTTCTTC

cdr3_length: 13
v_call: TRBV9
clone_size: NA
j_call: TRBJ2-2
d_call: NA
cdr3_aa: CASSETRGGELFF
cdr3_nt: TGTGCCAGCAGCGAAACCCGGGGCGGGGAGCTGTTTTTT

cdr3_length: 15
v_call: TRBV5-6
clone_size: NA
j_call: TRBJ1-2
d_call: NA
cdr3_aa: CASSFGLARDGGYTF
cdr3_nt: TGTGCCAGCAGCTTTGGATTGGCGCGGGACGGCGGCTACACCTTC

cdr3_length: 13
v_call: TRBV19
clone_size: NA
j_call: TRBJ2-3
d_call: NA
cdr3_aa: CASRARGGDTQYF
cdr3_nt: TGTGCCAGTAGGGCAAGAGGCGGGGATACGCAGTATTTT

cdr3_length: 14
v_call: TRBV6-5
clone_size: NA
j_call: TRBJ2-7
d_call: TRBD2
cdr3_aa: CASFLTSGGNEQYF
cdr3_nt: TGTGCCAGCTTCTTAACTAGCGGGGGAAACGAGCAGTACTTC

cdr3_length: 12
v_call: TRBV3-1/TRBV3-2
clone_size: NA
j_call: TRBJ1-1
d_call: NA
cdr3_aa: CASSTLRDKAFF
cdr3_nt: TGTGCCAGCAGCACCCTCCGGGACAAAGCTTTCTTT

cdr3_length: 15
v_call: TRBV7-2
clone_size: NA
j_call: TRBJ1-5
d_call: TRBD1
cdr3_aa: CASSRSTGSNQPQHF
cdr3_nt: TGTGCCAGCAGCCGCTCGACAGGGTCAAATCAGCCCCAGCATTTT

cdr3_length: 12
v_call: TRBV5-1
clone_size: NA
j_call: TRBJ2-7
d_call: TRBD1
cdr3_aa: CASSAAGTGLQF
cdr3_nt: TGCGCCAGCAGCGCGGCCGGGACAGGCCTTCAATTC

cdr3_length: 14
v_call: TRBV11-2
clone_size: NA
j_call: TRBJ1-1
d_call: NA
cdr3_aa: CASMDMGMDTEAFF
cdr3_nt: TGTGCCAGCATGGACATGGGAATGGACACTGAAGCTTTCTTT

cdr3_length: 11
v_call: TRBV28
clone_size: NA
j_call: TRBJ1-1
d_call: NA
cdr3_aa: CASRSGTEAFF
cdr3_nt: TGTGCCAGCAGGTCGGGCACTGAAGCTTTCTTT

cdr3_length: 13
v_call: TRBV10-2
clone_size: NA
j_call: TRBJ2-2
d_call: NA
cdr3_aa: CASSEAPTGELFF
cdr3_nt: TGCGCCAGCAGTGAAGCACCCACCGGGGAGCTGTTTTTT

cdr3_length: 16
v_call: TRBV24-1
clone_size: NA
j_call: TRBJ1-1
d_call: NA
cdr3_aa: CATSRDTGSSDTEAFF
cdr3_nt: TGTGCCACCAGCCGGGACACAGGTAGTAGTGACACTGAAGCTTTCTTT

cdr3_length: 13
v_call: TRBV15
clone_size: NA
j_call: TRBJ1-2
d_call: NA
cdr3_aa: CATSRDRGYGYTF
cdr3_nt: TGTGCCACCAGCAGAGACAGGGGCTATGGCTACACCTTC

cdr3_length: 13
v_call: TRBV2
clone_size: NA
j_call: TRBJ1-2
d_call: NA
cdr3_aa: CAKREDHNYGYTF
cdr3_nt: TGTGCCAAACGGGAGGACCATAACTATGGCTACACCTTC

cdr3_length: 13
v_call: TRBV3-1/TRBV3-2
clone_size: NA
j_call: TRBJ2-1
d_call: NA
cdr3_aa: CASMGGGWVEQFF
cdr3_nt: TGTGCCAGCATGGGGGGAGGTTGGGTTGAGCAGTTCTTC

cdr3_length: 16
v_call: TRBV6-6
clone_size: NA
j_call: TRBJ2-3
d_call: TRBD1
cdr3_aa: CASSPLTGSGTDTQYF
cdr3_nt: TGTGCCAGCAGTCCCCTGACAGGGAGTGGCACAGATACGCAGTATTTT

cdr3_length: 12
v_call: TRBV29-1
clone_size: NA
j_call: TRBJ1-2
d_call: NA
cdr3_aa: CSVGQGGRGYTF
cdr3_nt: TGCAGCGTTGGTCAGGGCGGTAGGGGCTACACCTTC